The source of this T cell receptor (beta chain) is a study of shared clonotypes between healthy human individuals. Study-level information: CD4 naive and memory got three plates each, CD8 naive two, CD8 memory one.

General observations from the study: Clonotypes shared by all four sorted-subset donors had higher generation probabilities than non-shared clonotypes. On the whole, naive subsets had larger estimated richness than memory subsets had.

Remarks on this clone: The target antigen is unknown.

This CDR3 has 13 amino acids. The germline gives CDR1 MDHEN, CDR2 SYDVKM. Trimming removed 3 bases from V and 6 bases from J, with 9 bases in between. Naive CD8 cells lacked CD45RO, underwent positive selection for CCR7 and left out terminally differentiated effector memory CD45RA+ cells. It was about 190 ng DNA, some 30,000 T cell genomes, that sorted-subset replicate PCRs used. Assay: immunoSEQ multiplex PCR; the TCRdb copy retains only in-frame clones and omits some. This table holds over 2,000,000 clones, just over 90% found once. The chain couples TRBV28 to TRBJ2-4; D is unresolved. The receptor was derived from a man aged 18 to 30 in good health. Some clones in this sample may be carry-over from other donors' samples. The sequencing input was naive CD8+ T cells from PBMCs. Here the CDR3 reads CASSFRMVNIQYF. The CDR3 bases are TGTGCCAGCAGTTTTCGGATGGTAAACATTCAGTACTTC.